This T cell receptor beta chain was identified during a study of Ad26.COV2.S vaccination and SARS-CoV-2 variants. Study-level findings and limits: Vaccinees showed greater spike-specific TCR breadth than placebo recipients. Comparable non-spike TCR breadth was observed in vaccine and placebo recipients.

The treatment is: roughly 20 received Ad26.COV2.S at low or high dose, single or two shots; 5 received placebo; per-sample allocation not given. At day 63 after the first vaccine or placebo injection, samples were drawn. Donor was an adult aged 18-55 years in Boston. Regarding this clone: Its target is unknown.

Germline-derived CDR1 and CDR2 are MDHEN and SYDVKM. Trimming shortened V by 2 bases and J by 10 bases, and 8 bases separated the two germline ends. This CDR3 is built from 12 residues. Produced via immunoSEQ multiplex PCR; TCRdb's table is partial and in-frame only. The sample yields 440,000 or so clones, 92% seen once. The sequence derives from a person aged 18-60 years who received the Ad26.COV2.S COVID-19 vaccine or a placebo. The material was peripheral blood, obtained in a trial of Ad26.COV2.S vaccine versus placebo. This chain links TRBV28 with TRBJ1-4, with D unresolved. CDR3 residues: CASSLPRGKLFF. The DNA of the CDR3 is TGTGCCAGCAGTTTACCGAGAGGAAAACTGTTTTTT.